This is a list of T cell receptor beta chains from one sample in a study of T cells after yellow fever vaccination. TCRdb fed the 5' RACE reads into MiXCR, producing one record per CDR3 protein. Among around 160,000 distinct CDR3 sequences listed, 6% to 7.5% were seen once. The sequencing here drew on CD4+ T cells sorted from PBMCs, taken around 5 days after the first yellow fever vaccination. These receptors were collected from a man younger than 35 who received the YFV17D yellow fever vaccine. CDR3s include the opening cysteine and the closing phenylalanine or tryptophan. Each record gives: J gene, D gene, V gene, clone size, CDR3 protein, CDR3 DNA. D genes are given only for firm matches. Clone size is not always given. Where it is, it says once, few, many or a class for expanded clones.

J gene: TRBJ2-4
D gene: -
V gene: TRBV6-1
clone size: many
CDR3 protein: CASSPRGKNIQYF
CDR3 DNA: TGTGCCAGCAGTCCCCGTGGAAAAAACATTCAGTACTTC

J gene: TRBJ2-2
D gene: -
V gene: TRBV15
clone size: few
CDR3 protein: CATSGNRVSGELFF
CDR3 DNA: TGTGCCACCAGCGGAAATAGGGTATCCGGGGAGCTGTTTTTT

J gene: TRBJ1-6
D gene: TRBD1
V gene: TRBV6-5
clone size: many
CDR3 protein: CASRPDRGLISPLHF
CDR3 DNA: TGTGCCAGCAGACCGGACAGGGGGCTGATTTCACCCCTCCACTTT

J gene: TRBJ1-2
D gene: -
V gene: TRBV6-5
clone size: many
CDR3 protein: CASSYSTRGGYTF
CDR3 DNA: TGTGCCAGCAGTTACTCGACCAGGGGAGGCTACACCTTC

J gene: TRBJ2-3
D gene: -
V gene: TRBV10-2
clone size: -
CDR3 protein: CASSGPSRPDTQYF
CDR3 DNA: TGCGCCAGCAGTGGACCGAGCCGCCCAGATACGCAGTATTTT

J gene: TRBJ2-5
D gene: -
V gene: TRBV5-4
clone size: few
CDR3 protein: CASSNSGGETQYF
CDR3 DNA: TGTGCCAGCAGCAACAGCGGTGGAGAGACCCAGTACTTC

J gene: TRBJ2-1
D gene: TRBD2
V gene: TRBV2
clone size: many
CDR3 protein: CASSSAGGRNEQFF
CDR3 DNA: TGTGCCAGCTCATCGGCGGGGGGTCGAAATGAGCAGTTCTTC

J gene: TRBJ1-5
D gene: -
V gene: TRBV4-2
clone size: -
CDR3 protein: CASSQDSVQPQHF
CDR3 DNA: TGTGCCAGCAGCCAAGATTCCGTTCAGCCCCAGCATTTT

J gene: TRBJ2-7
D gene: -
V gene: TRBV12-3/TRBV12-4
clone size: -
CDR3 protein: CASSLFLAEANF
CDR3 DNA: TGTGCCAGCAGCTTATTCCTGGCCGAGGCAAACTTC

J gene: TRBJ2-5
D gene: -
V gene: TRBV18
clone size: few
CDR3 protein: CASSPSGSYQETQYF
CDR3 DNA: TGTGCCAGCTCACCGTCAGGCTCGTACCAAGAGACCCAGTACTTC

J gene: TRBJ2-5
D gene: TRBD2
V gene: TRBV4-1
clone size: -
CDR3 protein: CASSPGRGGPGETQYF
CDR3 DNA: TGCGCCAGCAGCCCCGGTCGGGGGGGGCCAGGAGAGACCCAGTACTTC

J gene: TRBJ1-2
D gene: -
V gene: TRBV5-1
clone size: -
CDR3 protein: CASSLETANYGYTF
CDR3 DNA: TGCGCCAGCAGCTTGGAAACAGCAAACTATGGCTACACCTTC

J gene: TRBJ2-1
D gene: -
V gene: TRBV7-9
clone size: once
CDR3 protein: CASSLTTTAYNEQFF
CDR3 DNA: TGTGCCAGCAGCTTAACCACGACCGCCTACAATGAGCAGTTCTTC

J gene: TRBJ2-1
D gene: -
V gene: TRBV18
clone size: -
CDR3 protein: CASSPPGIGFEQFF
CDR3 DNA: TGTGCCAGCTCACCACCGGGGATTGGGTTCGAGCAGTTCTTC

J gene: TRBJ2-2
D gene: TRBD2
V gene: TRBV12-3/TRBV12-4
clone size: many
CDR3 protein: CASSANPGLAGSGELFF
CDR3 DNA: TGTGCCAGCAGTGCGAACCCGGGACTAGCGGGCTCCGGGGAGCTGTTTTTT

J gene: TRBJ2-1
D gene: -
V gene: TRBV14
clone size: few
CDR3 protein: CASSQMHANEQFF
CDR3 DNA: TGTGCCAGCAGCCAAATGCACGCGAATGAGCAGTTCTTC

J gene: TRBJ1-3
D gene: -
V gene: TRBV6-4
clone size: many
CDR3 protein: CANGEPVRGNTIYF
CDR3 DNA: TGTGCCAACGGGGAGCCGGTGCGCGGAAACACCATATATTTT

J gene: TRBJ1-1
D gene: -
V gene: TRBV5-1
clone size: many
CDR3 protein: CASSPRARGTWGTEAFF
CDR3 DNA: TGCGCCAGCAGCCCTAGGGCCAGGGGAACATGGGGAACTGAAGCTTTCTTT

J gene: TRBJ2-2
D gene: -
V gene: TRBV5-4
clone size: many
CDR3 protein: CASSSGQLGTGELFF
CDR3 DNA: TGTGCCAGCAGTTCAGGACAACTTGGCACCGGGGAGCTGTTTTTT

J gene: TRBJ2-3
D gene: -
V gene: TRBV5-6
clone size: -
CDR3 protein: CASSLGSGRTDTQYF
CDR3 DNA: TGTGCCAGCAGCTTGGGGAGCGGGCGCACAGATACGCAGTATTTT

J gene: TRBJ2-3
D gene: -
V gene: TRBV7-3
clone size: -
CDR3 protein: CASSEGALVTQYF
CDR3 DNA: TGTGCCAGCAGCGAGGGAGCGCTTGTTACGCAGTATTTT

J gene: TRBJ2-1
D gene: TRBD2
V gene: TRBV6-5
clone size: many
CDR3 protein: CASRSSGGREQFF
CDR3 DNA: TGTGCCAGCAGATCTAGCGGGGGCCGCGAGCAGTTCTTC

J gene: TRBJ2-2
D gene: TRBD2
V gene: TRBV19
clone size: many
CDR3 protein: CASRGLGDTGELFF
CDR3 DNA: TGTGCCAGTAGAGGACTAGGGGACACCGGGGAGCTGTTTTTT

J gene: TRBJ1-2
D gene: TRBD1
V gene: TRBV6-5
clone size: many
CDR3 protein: CASSRTGDYGYTF
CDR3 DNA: TGTGCCAGCTCACGGACAGGGGACTATGGCTACACCTTC

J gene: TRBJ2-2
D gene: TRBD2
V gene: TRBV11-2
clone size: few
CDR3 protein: CASRSLAGGNTGELFF
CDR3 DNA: TGTGCCAGCAGAAGTTTAGCGGGGGGTAATACCGGGGAGCTGTTTTTT

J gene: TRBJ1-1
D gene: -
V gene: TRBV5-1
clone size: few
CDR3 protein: CASSLSLAENTEAFF
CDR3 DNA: TGCGCCAGCAGCTTGTCCTTGGCAGAGAACACTGAAGCTTTCTTT

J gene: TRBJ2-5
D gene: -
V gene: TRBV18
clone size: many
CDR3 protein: CASSRSLETQYF
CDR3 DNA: TGTGCCAGCTCACGTTCATTAGAGACCCAGTACTTC

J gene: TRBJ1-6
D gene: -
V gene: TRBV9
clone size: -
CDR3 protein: CASRQEGVYSPLHF
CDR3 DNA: TGTGCCAGCAGGCAAGAGGGGGTATACTCACCCCTCCACTTT

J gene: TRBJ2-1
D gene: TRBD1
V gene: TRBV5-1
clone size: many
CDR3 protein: CASSLYAQGSSYNEQFF
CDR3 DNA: TGCGCCAGCAGCCTCTACGCACAGGGGAGCTCCTACAATGAGCAGTTCTTC

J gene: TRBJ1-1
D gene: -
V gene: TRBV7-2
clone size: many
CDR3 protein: CASSSWGGRAEAFF
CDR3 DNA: TGTGCCAGCAGCTCCTGGGGGGGCAGGGCGGAAGCTTTCTTT

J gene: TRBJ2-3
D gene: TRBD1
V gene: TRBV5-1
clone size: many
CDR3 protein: CASSQRDRGVTSTDTQYF
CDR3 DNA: TGCGCCAGCAGCCAAAGGGACAGGGGAGTTACTAGCACAGATACGCAGTATTTT

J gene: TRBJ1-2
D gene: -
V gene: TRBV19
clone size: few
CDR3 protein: CASSDRWANYGYTF
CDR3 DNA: TGTGCCAGTAGCGACAGGTGGGCTAACTATGGCTACACCTTC

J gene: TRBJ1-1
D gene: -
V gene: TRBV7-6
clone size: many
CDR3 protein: CASSPQGMNTEAFF
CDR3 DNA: TGTGCCAGCAGCCCGCAAGGAATGAACACTGAAGCTTTCTTT

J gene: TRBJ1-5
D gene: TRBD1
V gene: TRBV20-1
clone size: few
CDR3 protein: CSAAGQGSQPQHF
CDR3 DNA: TGCAGTGCCGCGGGACAGGGGAGTCAGCCCCAGCATTTT

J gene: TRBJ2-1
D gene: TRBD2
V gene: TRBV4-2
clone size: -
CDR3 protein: CASSPLIAGYDNEQFF
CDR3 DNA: TGTGCCAGCAGCCCCCTGATAGCGGGGTACGACAATGAGCAGTTCTTC

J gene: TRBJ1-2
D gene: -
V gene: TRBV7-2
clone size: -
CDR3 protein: CASSLAQGPYGYTF
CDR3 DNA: TGTGCCAGCAGCTTAGCGCAGGGCCCCTACGGCTACACCTTC

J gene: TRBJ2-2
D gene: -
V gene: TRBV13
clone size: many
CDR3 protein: CASSLGHTNTGELFF
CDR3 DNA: TGTGCCAGCAGCTTAGGCCACACGAACACCGGGGAGCTGTTTTTT

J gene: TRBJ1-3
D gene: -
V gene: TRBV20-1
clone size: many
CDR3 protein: CSAREGSGNTIYF
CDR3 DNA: TGCAGTGCTAGAGAGGGCTCTGGAAACACCATATATTTT

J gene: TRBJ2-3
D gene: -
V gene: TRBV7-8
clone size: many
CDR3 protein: CALSTGSTDTQYF
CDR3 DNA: TGTGCCCTGAGTACAGGGAGCACAGATACGCAGTATTTT

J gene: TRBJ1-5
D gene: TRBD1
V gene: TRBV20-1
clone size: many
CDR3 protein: CSAREGQIHQPQHF
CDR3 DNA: TGCAGTGCTAGGGAGGGACAGATACATCAGCCCCAGCATTTT

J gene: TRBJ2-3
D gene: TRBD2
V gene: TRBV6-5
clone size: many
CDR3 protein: CASSRRAGVGSTDTQYF
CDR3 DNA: TGTGCCAGCAGCCGCCGAGCGGGGGTTGGGAGCACAGATACGCAGTATTTT

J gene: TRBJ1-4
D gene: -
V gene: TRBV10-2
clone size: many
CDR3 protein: CASSELEKLFF
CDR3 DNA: TGCGCCAGCAGTGAGCTTGAAAAACTGTTTTTT

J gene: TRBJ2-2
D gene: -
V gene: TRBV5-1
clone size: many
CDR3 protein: CASSRDFEGGELFF
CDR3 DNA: TGCGCCAGCAGCAGGGACTTCGAGGGAGGGGAGCTGTTTTTT

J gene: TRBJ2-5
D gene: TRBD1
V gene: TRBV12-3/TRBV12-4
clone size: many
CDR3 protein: CASSLGQGDQETQYF
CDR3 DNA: TGTGCCAGCAGTTTGGGACAGGGCGACCAAGAGACCCAGTACTTC

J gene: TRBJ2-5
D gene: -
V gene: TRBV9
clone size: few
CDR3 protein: CASSVGPLGETQYF
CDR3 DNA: TGTGCCAGCAGCGTAGGCCCCCTGGGAGAGACCCAGTACTTC

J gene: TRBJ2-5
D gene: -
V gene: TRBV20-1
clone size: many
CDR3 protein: CSASIKGGETQYF
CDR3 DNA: TGCAGTGCTAGCATTAAAGGCGGAGAGACCCAGTACTTC

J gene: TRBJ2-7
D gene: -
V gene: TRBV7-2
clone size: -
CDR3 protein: CASSLLPDKTYEQYF
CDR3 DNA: TGTGCCAGCAGCTTGCTCCCGGACAAGACCTACGAGCAGTACTTC

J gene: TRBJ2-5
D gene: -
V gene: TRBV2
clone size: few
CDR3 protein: CASKRGSGETQYF
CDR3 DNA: TGTGCCAGCAAGAGGGGGTCGGGGGAGACCCAGTACTTC

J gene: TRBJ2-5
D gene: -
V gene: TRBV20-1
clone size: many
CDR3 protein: CSARELLQETQYF
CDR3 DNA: TGCAGTGCTAGAGAGTTACTTCAAGAGACCCAGTACTTC

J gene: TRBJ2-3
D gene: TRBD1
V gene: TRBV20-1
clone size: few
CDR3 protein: CSAIGGQGRTDTQYF
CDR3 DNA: TGCAGTGCCATCGGGGGACAGGGACGCACAGATACGCAGTATTTT

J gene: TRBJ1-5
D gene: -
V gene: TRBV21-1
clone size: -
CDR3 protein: CASSNRGTGGLVHQPQHF
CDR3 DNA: TGTGCCAGCAGCAATCGCGGGACAGGGGGACTCGTTCACCAGCCCCAGCATTTT